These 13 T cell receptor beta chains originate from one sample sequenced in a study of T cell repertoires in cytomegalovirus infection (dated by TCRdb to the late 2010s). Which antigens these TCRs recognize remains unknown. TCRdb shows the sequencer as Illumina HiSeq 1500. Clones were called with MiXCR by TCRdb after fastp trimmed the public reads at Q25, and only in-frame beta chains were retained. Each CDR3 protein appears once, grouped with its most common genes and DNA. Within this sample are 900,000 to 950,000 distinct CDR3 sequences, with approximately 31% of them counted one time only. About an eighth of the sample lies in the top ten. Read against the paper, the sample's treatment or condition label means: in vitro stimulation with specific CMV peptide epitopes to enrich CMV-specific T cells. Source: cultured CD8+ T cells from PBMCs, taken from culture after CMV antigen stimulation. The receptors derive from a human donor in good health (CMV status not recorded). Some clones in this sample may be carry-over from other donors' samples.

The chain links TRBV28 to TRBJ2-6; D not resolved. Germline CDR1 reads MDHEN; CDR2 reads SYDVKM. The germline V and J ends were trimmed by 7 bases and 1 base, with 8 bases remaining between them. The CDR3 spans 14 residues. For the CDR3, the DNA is TGTGCCAGCACCGATCGTTCTGGGGCCAACGTCCTGACTTTC. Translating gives CASTDRSGANVLTF.

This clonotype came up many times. The CDR3 DNA reads as TGTGCCAGCAGTTACTCGGGAGACAGGAAAGAGACCCAGTACTTC. This codes for CASSYSGDRKETQYF. V gene TRBV6-5 combines with J gene TRBJ2-5, with D maybe TRBD1 (6 bases). CDR1 is MNHEY, CDR2 SVGAGI, per germline. The CDR3 covers 15 residues. The V end lost 0 bases, the J end lost 3 bases, and 11 bases lay between the germline ends.

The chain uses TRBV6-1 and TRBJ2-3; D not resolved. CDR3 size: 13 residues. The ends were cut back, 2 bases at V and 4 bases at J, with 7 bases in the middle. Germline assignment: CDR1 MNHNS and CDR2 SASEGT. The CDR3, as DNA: TGTGCCAGCAGTGAACCTCCTTCAGATACGCAGTATTTT. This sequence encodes CASSEPPSDTQYF.

CDR3 nucleotide sequence: TGTGCCAGCAGTGAGGGCGAACCCAAAGCGGGGGGATCCTACGAGCAGTACTTC. Translated, it gives CASSEGEPKAGGSYEQYF. The chain couples TRBV2 to TRBJ2-7, with 9 bases aligning to TRBD2. There are 18 residues in the CDR3. Looked up from germline, CDR1 is SNHLY and CDR2 is FYNNEI. V was clipped by 3 bases and J by 1 base; unmatched bases: 13.

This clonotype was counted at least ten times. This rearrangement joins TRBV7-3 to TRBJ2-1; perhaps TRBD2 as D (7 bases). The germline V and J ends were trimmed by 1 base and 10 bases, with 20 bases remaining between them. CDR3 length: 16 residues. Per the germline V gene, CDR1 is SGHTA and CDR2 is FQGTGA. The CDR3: CASSLMGGAGAWEQFF. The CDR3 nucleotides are TGTGCCAGCAGCTTAATGGGGGGGGCCGGCGCCTGGGAGCAGTTCTTC.

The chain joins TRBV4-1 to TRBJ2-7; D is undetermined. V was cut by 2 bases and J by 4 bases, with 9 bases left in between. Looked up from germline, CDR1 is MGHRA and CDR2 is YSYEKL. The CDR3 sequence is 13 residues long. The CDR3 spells CASSQTLVYEQYF. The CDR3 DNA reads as TGCGCCAGCAGCCAAACGCTAGTTTACGAGCAGTACTTC.

The CDR3 region has the DNA TGTGCCAGCAGCTCGGACCTACAGGGATTCGCGGAGACCCAGTACTTC. It is translated as CASSSDLQGFAETQYF. The chain uses TRBV7-9 and TRBJ2-5; maybe TRBD1 (6 bases). Trimming stripped 4 bases from V and 5 bases from J, with 20 bases between. This CDR3 is built from 16 residues. Germline V gene lookup returns CDR1 SEHNR and CDR2 FQNEAQ (reference sequence).

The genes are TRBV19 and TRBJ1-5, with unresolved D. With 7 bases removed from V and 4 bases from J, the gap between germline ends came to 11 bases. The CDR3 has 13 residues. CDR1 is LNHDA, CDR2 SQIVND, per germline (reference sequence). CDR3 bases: TGTGCCAGTATCGGATCTTTAAATCAGCCCCAGCATTTT. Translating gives CASIGSLNQPQHF.

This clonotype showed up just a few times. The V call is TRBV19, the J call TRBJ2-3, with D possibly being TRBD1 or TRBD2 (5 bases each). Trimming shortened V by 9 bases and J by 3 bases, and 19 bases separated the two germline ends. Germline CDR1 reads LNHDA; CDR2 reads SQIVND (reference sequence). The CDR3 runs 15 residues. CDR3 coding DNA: TGTGCCAGCGGAGTATCCCGGGGACGGACAGATACGCAGTATTTT. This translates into CASGVSRGRTDTQYF.

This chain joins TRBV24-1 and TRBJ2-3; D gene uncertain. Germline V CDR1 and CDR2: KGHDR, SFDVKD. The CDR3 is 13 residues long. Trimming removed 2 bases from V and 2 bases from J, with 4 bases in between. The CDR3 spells CATSDYDTDTQYF. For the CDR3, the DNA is TGTGCCACCAGTGATTACGACACAGATACGCAGTATTTT.

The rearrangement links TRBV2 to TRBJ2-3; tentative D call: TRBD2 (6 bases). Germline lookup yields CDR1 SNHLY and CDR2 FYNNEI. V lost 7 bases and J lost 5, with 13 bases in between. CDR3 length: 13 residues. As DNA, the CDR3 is TGTGCCAGCACAGGAGGGTACGGAGATACGCAGTATTTT. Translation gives CASTGGYGDTQYF.

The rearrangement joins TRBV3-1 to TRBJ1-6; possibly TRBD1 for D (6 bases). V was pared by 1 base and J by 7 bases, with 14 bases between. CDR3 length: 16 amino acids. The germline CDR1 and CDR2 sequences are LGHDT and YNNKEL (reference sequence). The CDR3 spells CASSQATTGMNSPLHF. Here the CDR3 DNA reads TGTGCCAGCAGCCAAGCCACGACAGGCATGAATTCACCCCTCCACTTT.

CDR3 sequence: CASSVGANWSYEQYV. The CDR3 DNA follows: TGTGCCAGCAGTGTAGGGGCCAATTGGTCCTACGAGCAGTACGTC. The chain is built from TRBV2 and TRBJ2-7; possible D gene TRBD1, 5 bases. Germline V gene sequence: CDR1 SNHLY, CDR2 FYNNEI. V lost 4 bases to trimming and J lost 1 base, with 14 bases between them. CDR3 length: 15 amino acids.